One and the same sample provided the 21 T cell receptor beta chains below, sequenced in a study of spatial heterogeneity in lung cancer. Points from the study as a whole: Tumor mutation count correlated with how many alpha and beta TCRs expanded intratumorally.

In TCRdb, the 5' RACE reads were re-called with MiXCR into one record per CDR3 protein. The table records around 7,000 distinct CDR3 sequences, 11% to 15% of them present only once. Antigens for these TCRs are unknown. Described time point: sample taken at primary tumor resection. This specimen consisted of lung tumor tissue, obtained at surgery. The receptors were gathered from a female donor with early-stage non-small cell lung cancer.

Note on this clonotype: This beta chain is a stray read from a library made for alpha chains; its abundance is not meaningful. The rearrangement links TRBV29-1 to TRBJ1-5; 10 nucleotides align to TRBD1. The ends lost 6 bases at V and 4 bases at J; junction bases unmatched: 3. CDR3 size: 13 residues. CDR1 and CDR2 from the germline V gene are SQVTM and ANQGSEA. The CDR3 nucleotides read TGCAGCGTCGGGACAGGGGTGAATCAGCCCCAGCATTTT. Its protein is CSVGTGVNQPQHF.

This clonotype was detected many times. This beta chain was picked up by a library intended for alpha chains and is off target, so its count carries little meaning. The J gene is TRBJ2-1, the V gene TRBV9, with 7 positions matching TRBD2. V gave up 5 bases and J gave up 9 bases; unmatched junction bases: 11. The germline V gene encodes CDR1 SGDLS and CDR2 YYNGEE. CDR3 size: 14 residues. This CDR3 reads CASSPPGLPPEQFF. CDR3 nucleotides: TGTGCCAGCAGTCCACCGGGACTACCTCCTGAGCAGTTCTTC.

This clonotype has ten or more counts. A library made for alpha chains picked up this beta chain off target, so its size means little. This chain joins TRBV7-6 and TRBJ2-5; 8 bases fit TRBD2. The CDR3 consists of 17 residues. CDR1 and CDR2 from the germline V gene are SGHVS and FNYEAQ. The V and J ends lost 4 bases and 4 bases, in that order; junction bases with no gene match: 14. CDR3 bases: TGTGCCAGCAGCTCCCGAAGGGGACTAGGAGGCGTAGAGACCCAGTACTTC. Its translation: CASSSRRGLGGVETQYF.

The table lists this clonotype with many counts. This beta chain is off target for a library built for alpha chains, so its abundance means little. J is TRBJ2-3 and V is TRBV10-3; a weak D match, TRBD1 (5 bases). Germline assignment: CDR1 ENHRY and CDR2 SYGVKD. Between the trimmed V and J ends, which lost 9 bases and 4 bases, there was a span of 14 bases. CDR3 length: 13 residues. CDR3 residues: CAMSQGFPDTQYF. CDR3 DNA: TGTGCCATGAGCCAGGGATTCCCAGATACGCAGTATTTT.

In its sample, this clonotype ranks as large. This beta chain is a stray read from a library made for alpha chains; its abundance is not meaningful. V usage is TRBV2 and J usage is TRBJ2-3; 8 bases are shared with TRBD2. The CDR3 has 13 residues. V dropped 4 bases and J dropped 5; count of bases not matched to a gene: 2. Germline CDR1 is SNHLY and CDR2 is FYNNEI. In DNA, the CDR3 is TGTGCCAGCAGTGCGGGAGGGAAAGATACGCAGTATTTT. Translation gives CASSAGGKDTQYF.

Note on this clonotype: The size of this beta chain means little, since it is a stray read in a library made for alpha chains. The chain is built from TRBV7-9 and TRBJ1-3; 8 positions match TRBD1. The CDR3 has 15 amino acids. CDR1 is SEHNR and CDR2 is FQNEAQ in the germline V gene (reference sequence). J gave up 2 bases and V 5 bases, and 5 bases lay outside the gene matches. The CDR3 DNA reads TGTGCCAGCAGCGCACAGGGGGTTACTGGAAACACCATATATTTT. As protein: CASSAQGVTGNTIYF.

This clonotype was counted many times. At one boundary the junction diverges from the germline segment, which might be a read error. Because this beta chain is a stray read in a library intended to capture alpha chains, its abundance should not be given much weight. The chain has TRBV4-3 and TRBJ2-3, with D tentatively TRBD1 (5 bases). Germline assignment: CDR1 LGHNA and CDR2 YSLEER. This CDR3 has 14 residues. CDR3 bases: TGCGCCAGCAGCCAAGATTCGGCCACTCAGGGTATGGATTTT. Its translation: CASSQDSATQGMDF.

This clonotype occurred many times. Little can be read into the size of this beta chain, an off-target read in a library designed for alpha chains. This chain links TRBV19 with TRBJ1-6; possible D gene TRBD1, 5 bases. Germline CDR1 reads LNHDA; CDR2 reads SQIVND (reference sequence). The CDR3 spans 17 residues. V lost 4 bases and J 7 bases, leaving 20 bases between the germline ends. The CDR3 region has the DNA TGTGCCAGTAGTAAACCCTCAAGAAGGGGTTTGAATTCACCCCTCCACTTT. Amino acid sequence: CASSKPSRRGLNSPLHF.

This clonotype is termed medium-sized. This beta chain was picked up by a library intended for alpha chains and is off target, so its count carries little meaning. This rearrangement joins TRBV4-3 to TRBJ2-7; 9 positions agree with TRBD1. Germline values: CDR1 LGHNA, CDR2 YSLEER. The length of the CDR3 is 16 residues. V trimming: 0 bases; J trimming: 5 bases; junction bases outside the gene matches: 8. CDR3 protein: CASSQDLGTGMNEQYF. CDR3 bases: TGCGCCAGCAGCCAAGATCTGGGGACAGGGATGAACGAGCAGTACTTC.

This clonotype was observed a few times. For a library built for alpha chains, this beta chain is a stray read; little rests on its size. The V gene is TRBV9, the J gene TRBJ1-2; D is unresolved. Per the germline V gene, CDR1 is SGDLS and CDR2 is YYNGEE. The germline V and J ends were trimmed by 4 bases and 4 bases, with 17 bases remaining between them. CDR3 length equals 15 residues. Here the CDR3 DNA reads TGTGCCAGCAGCCCCCGGCACGCCGGCATCTATGGCTACACCTTC. Its translation: CASSPRHAGIYGYTF.

Ten or more counts support this clonotype. Since the library was made to target alpha chains, this beta chain is a stray read and its abundance is not meaningful. This rearrangement joins TRBV7-2 to TRBJ2-7; TRBD2 might be the D (6 bases). The CDR3 has 15 amino acids. V shed 5 bases and J shed 2 bases, with 16 bases lying between them. CDR1 and CDR2 (germline): SGHTA, FQGNSA. CDR3: CASSPQGLLAYEQYF. In nucleotides, the CDR3 is TGTGCCAGCAGCCCCCAGGGACTCCTTGCCTACGAGCAGTACTTC.

By share, this clonotype counts as medium-sized. Because the library targeted alpha chains, this beta chain is an off-target read whose size means little. This chain links TRBV5-1 with TRBJ2-2; 7 bases agree with TRBD2. Germline-derived CDR1 and CDR2 are SGHRS and YFSETQ. The J segment lost 4 bases and the V segment lost 6 bases, leaving 12 bases of the junction unmatched. CDR3 length: 16 residues. CDR3 DNA: TGCGCCAGCACGACCGGAGGACTAGTCAGCACCGGGGAGCTGTTTTTT. It codes for CASTTGGLVSTGELFF.

This clonotype has ten or more counts. This beta chain slipped into a library made for alpha chains as a stray read, so its size is not meaningful. The chain links TRBV20-1 to TRBJ2-3, with a possible D match to TRBD2 (6 bases). Germline V gene data show CDR1 as DFQATT and CDR2 as SNEGSKA (reference sequence). Trimming took 4 bases from V and 2 from J, leaving 22 bases between them. The CDR3 extends over 17 amino acids. The CDR3 coding sequence is TGCAGTGCTACCTCTCTGGAGGGCCGGGGTCACACAGATACGCAGTATTTT. It codes for CSATSLEGRGHTDTQYF.

A remark on this clonotype: Being off target in a library aimed at alpha chains, this beta chain has a size of little meaning. The rearrangement uses TRBV20-1 and TRBJ1-2; D ambiguous. The CDR3 extends over 12 amino acids. V was shortened by 5 bases and J by 7 bases, with 14 bases between the two germline ends. The germline V gene encodes CDR1 DFQATT and CDR2 SNEGSKA (reference sequence). The CDR3 bases are TGCAGTGCTCAACCCTCCGGGTTTGGCTACACCTTC. Encoded protein: CSAQPSGFGYTF.

Remarks on this clonotype: Since it is a stray read in a library aimed at alpha chains, this beta chain has a size that is not meaningful. The chain uses TRBV6-2 or TRBV6-3 and TRBJ2-1, with 9 bases matching TRBD2. Per the germline V gene, CDR1 is MNHEY and CDR2 is SVGEGT. Losses at the gene ends were 7 bases for V and 6 bases for J; bases not matched to a gene: 10. CDR3 size: 15 residues. The CDR3 loop reads CASTLRGSGSNEQFF. In DNA form, the CDR3 reads TGTGCCAGCACCCTACGTGGTAGCGGGAGCAATGAGCAGTTCTTC.

This clonotype was seen many times. In a library made to pick up alpha chains, this beta chain is a stray read with a size that means little. V gene TRBV3-1 combines with J gene TRBJ1-4; D is unclear. Germline assignment: CDR1 LGHDT and CDR2 YNNKEL (reference sequence). The V end lost 5 bases, the J end lost 2 bases, and 12 bases lay between the germline ends. The CDR3 covers 15 residues. The CDR3 is CASSTRHGTNEKLFF. CDR3 nucleotides: TGTGCCAGCAGCACACGACACGGGACTAATGAAAAACTGTTTTTT.

This clonotype counts as medium-sized. This beta chain is a stray sequence in a library constructed for alpha chains; its clone size is not meaningful. The chain has TRBV20-1 and TRBJ1-1; 8 positions agree with TRBD1. The CDR3 totals 16 residues. Germline values: CDR1 DFQATT, CDR2 SNEGSKA (reference sequence). The J segment lost 0 bases and the V segment lost 5 bases, leaving 11 bases of the junction unmatched. The DNA of the CDR3 is TGCAGTGCTGGACACAGACAGGGGCGAATGAACACTGAAGCTTTCTTT. Its protein product is CSAGHRQGRMNTEAFF.

In this sample, this clonotype turned up a few times. As an off-target read in a library built for alpha chains, this beta chain has a frequency of little significance. The chain is built from TRBV28 and TRBJ2-5, with 9 bases that match TRBD2. The germline CDR1 and CDR2 sequences are MDHEN and SYDVKM. V lost 11 bases to trimming and J lost 6 bases; unmatched junction nucleotides: 13. This CDR3 has 14 amino acids. The CDR3 is CASGVAGAVKTQYF. Here the CDR3 DNA reads TGTGCCTCTGGGGTAGCGGGAGCGGTGAAGACCCAGTACTTC.

This clonotype ranks as medium-sized (0.01 to 0.1%). The size of this beta chain means little, since it is a stray read in a library made for alpha chains. J is TRBJ1-6 and V is TRBV19; D is unresolved. Trimming took 5 bases from V and 10 from J, leaving 18 bases between them. This CDR3 contains 15 residues. CDR1 LNHDA and CDR2 SQIVND come from the germline V gene (reference sequence). CDR3 nucleotides: TGTGCCAGTAGTTCCACGGTCTGGAGGACGTCACCCCTCCACTTT. Translated: CASSSTVWRTSPLHF.

This clonotype is categorized as medium-sized. Being off target in a library aimed at alpha chains, this beta chain has a size of little meaning. V usage is TRBV5-4 and J usage is TRBJ2-5, with D perhaps assigned TRBD1 or TRBD2 (5 bases each). V was shortened by 3 bases and J by 3 bases, with 15 bases between the two germline ends. The germline V gene encodes CDR1 SGHNT and CDR2 YYREEE (reference sequence). The CDR3 covers 15 residues. The CDR3 region has the DNA TGTGCCAGCAGCTACCTGGGACGCATAGAAGAGACCCAGTACTTC. Protein sequence: CASSYLGRIEETQYF.

This clonotype is labeled medium-sized. This beta chain is off target for a library built for alpha chains, so its abundance means little. The chain has TRBV7-2 and TRBJ2-7, with D possibly being TRBD1 or TRBD2 (6 bases each). This CDR3 has 14 residues. Trimming took off 5 bases at V and 1 base at J, with 12 bases between the two ends. Germline V gives CDR1 SGHTA, CDR2 FQGNSA. In DNA, the CDR3 is TGTGCCAGCAGCCCGGGGGCAGGGTCCTACGAGCAGTACTTC. This sequence encodes CASSPGAGSYEQYF.